The clone carrying this T cell receptor beta chain was observed at least ten times. Patients chosen for sequencing had shown CD8+CD57+ cell expansion by flow cytometry. These data originate in a study of CD8+CD57+ T cells in acquired aplastic anemia. The TCR beta profiling, which covered VDJ combination and CDR3 sequence, was carried out using genomic DNA as the template. TCRdb used MiXCR to reprocess the reads, holding one entry per CDR3 protein. This sample has 300,000 or so distinct CDR3 sequences, with about three fifths found just once. The sequence was obtained from a human donor with aplastic anemia. The specimen was sorted CD4+, CD8+, or CD8+CD57+ T cells (not recorded which) from PBMCs.

CDR3 nucleotides: TGTGCCAGCAGCACCTCGTACGATCAGCCCCAGCATTTT. This gives the protein CASSTSYDQPQHF. The chain recombines TRBV11-2 with TRBJ1-5; D remains ambiguous. The CDR3 totals 13 residues. Germline CDR1 is SGHAT and CDR2 is FQNNGV. Trimming pared 5 bases from V and 5 bases from J, leaving 10 bases between.